The T cell receptor beta chain under discussion was sequenced for a study of cytomegalovirus exposure and HLA in healthy donors. Study-level findings and limits: Later analysis suggested most CMV-associated TCR beta chains were HLA-restricted.

Primers: 60 Vbeta forward and 13 Jbeta reverse. Profiled with immunoSEQ multiplex PCR; TCRdb holds only in-frame clones, not every one. The top ten clones hold approximately 31% of a sample with roughly 92,000 clones, approximately 80% of them seen once. This cohort consisted of healthy bone marrow donors. Details on this clone: Its antigen is not identified.

The CDR3 has 15 amino acids. Trimming cost V 1 base and J 5 bases; bases outside gene matches: 7. Germline V lookup: CDR1 SGHNT, CDR2 YYREEE (reference sequence). The TCR sequence derives from a man aged 45 to 65 in good health and CMV-seropositive. The sequencing input was PBMCs. The chain joins TRBV5-4 to TRBJ2-5, with 8 bases identical to TRBD1. CDR3 sequence (DNA): TGTGCCAGCAGCTTGAGCCCAGGGGGCCGGGAGACCCAGTACTTC. It is translated as CASSLSPGGRETQYF.